Listed below are T cell receptor beta chains from one sample, sequenced in a study of human T cells and chemical hapten exposure. In TCRdb, the RACE reads were re-called with MiXCR into one record per CDR3 protein. The profile shows 340,000 or so distinct CDR3 sequences, around 7% of them singletons. The sample was whole blood, taken in connection with sensitization to the hapten diphenylcyclopropenone (DPC). Source of these receptors: a woman aged 18-29 years with alopecia areata. Some clones in this sample may be carry-over from other donors' samples. Each CDR3 is given without its conserved first and last residue.

V gene	J gene	CDR3 protein
TRBV5-1	TRBJ2-7	ASSPGGVLSYEQY
TRBV5-1	TRBJ2-1	ASSLARGRENEQF
TRBV7-2	TRBJ2-2	ASSLSPQSGELF
TRBV6-6	TRBJ2-7	ASSYPQGAIYEQY
TRBV29-1	TRBJ2-7	SAREGDRGYEQY
TRBV6-1	TRBJ1-2	ASTTGSSYGYT
TRBV7-3	TRBJ2-1	ASSPDSAYNEQF
TRBV27	TRBJ2-2	ASSLNGQGLGATGELF
TRBV6-5	TRBJ1-3	ASSYSIQDLNTIY
TRBV20-1	TRBJ2-3	SARDTRSSTDTQY
TRBV4-2	TRBJ1-4	ASSQERLEKLF
TRBV20-1	TRBJ2-1	SAYLAGGSYNEQF
TRBV15	TRBJ2-7	ATSRDGDSLKSSYEQY
TRBV6-6	TRBJ2-7	ASSYSGLASYEQY
TRBV4-3	TRBJ2-7	ASSEALAGAFPYEQY
TRBV10-3	TRBJ1-1	AISGEGDTEAF
TRBV4-3	TRBJ1-1	ASSQQSMNTEAF
TRBV7-3	TRBJ2-3	ASSPGSTSGDTQY
TRBV5-6	TRBJ2-3	ASSWATSGSTDTQY
TRBV20-1	TRBJ1-1	SARLHRPNTEAF
TRBV5-5	TRBJ1-1	ASSLPVLTENTEAF
TRBV11-2	TRBJ2-3	ASSFTPAGRKTDTQY
TRBV27	TRBJ2-3	ASSFYPRDRGETDTQY
TRBV29-1	TRBJ1-1	SSQRGYRGQESEAF
TRBV10-3	TRBJ2-3	AISDQNTDTQY
TRBV18	TRBJ1-3	ASSPHPQGSGNTIY
TRBV10-3	TRBJ2-3	AISGRGSTDTQY
TRBV6-2/TRBV6-3	TRBJ2-6	ASSYSGFSGANVLT
TRBV5-1	TRBJ1-5	ASSLAGDSNQPQH
TRBV5-1	TRBJ2-1	ASSENTGVYEQF
TRBV6-5	TRBJ2-3	ASSRTGESTDTQY
TRBV7-9	TRBJ2-4	ASSHTGTQNIQY
TRBV12-3/TRBV12-4	TRBJ1-5	ASSPSGQASQPQH
TRBV12-5	TRBJ1-5	ASDPHEPQH
TRBV6-5	TRBJ1-1	ASSPPGQKSSTEAF
TRBV5-5	TRBJ2-4	ASSLESIQY
TRBV5-1	TRBJ1-1	ASSPLDRNYMNTEAF
TRBV6-2/TRBV6-3	TRBJ2-3	ASSRGQSTDTQY
TRBV5-6	TRBJ2-5	ASTSPRDIEY
TRBV4-1	TRBJ1-1	ASSRGWSGTITEAF
TRBV20-1	TRBJ2-7	SARDFADYEQY